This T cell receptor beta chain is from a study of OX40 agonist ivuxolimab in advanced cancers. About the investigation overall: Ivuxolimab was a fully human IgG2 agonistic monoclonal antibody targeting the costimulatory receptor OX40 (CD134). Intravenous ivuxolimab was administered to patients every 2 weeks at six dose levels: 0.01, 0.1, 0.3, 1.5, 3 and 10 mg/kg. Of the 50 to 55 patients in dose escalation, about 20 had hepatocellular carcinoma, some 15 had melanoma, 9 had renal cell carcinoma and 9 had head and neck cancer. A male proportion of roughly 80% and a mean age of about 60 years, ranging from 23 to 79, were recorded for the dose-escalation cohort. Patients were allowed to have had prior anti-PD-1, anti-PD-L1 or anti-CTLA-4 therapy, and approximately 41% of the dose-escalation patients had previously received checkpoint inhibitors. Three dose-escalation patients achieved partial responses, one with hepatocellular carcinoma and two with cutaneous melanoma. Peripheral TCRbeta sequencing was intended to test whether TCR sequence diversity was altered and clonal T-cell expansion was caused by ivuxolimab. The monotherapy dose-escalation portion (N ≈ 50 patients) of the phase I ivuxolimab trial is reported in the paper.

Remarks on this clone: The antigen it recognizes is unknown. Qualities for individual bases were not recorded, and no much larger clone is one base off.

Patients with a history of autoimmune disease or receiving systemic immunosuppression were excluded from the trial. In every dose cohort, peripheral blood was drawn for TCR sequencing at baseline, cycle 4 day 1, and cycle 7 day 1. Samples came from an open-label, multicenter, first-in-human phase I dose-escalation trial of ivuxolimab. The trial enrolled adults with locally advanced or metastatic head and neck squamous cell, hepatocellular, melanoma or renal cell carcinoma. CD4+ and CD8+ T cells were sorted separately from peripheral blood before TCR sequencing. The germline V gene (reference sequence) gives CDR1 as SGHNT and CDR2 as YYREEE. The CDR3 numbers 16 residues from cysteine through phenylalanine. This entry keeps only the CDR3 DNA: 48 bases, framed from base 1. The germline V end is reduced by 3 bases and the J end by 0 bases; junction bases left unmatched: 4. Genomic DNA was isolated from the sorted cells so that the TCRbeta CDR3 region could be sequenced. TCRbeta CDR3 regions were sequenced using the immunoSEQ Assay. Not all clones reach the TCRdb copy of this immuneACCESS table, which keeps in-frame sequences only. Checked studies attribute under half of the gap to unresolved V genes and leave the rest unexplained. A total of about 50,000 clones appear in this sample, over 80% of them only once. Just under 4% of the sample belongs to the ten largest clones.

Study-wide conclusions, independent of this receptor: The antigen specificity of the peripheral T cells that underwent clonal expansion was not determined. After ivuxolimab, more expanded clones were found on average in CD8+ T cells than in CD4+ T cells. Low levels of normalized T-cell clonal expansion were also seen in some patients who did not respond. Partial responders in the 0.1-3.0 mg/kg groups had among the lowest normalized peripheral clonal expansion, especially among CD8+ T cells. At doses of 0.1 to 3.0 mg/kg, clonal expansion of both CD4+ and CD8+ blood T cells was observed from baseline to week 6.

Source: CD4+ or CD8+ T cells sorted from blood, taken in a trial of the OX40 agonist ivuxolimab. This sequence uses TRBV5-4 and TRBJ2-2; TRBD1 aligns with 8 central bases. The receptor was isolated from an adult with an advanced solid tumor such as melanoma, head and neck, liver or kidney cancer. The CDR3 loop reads CASSSDRGANTGELFF. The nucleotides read TGTGCCAGCAGCTCAGACAGGGGAGCGAACACCGGGGAGCTGTTTTTT.